A selection of T cell receptor beta chains follows, all from one sample in a study of post-analysis software for immune sequencing data. Each CDR3 protein gets one entry after TCRdb re-called the PCR reads with MiXCR. This sample has about 540,000 distinct CDR3 sequences, with 30% to 40% found just once. Sequences were obtained from blood. These receptors all stem from a girl younger than 18 with multiple sclerosis. Both conserved end residues are trimmed from each CDR3. Clone size, where shown, is once, few, many, or a class for clones that have expanded.

V	size	length	CDR3
TRBV7-9	-	13	ASSTPLTDKRPQY
TRBV14	-	13	ASSSRTYSTDTQY
TRBV5-1	-	12	ASSRTGQLDEQF
TRBV9	-	13	ASTLAGGPQETQC
TRBV10-3	-	11	AIRGLSTDTQY
TRBV2	-	13	ASNRLQGARETQY
TRBV27	-	12	ASSELSNTGELF
TRBV2	-	12	AANQGGAVDTQY
TRBV5-1	-	13	ASSGGLLSTDTQY
TRBV3-1	-	11	ASSQGDGNEQF
TRBV28	-	8	ATASNGYT
TRBV28	once	15	ASSFFSGTGIGNIQY
TRBV5-6	-	12	ASSLGVIGSRSF
TRBV7-9	few	13	ASSLAPGSKETQY
TRBV7-2	-	13	ASSLEGPWDTEAF
TRBV5-1	-	14	ASSLAIGGSGNEQF
TRBV24-1	-	14	ATSDSGLAGDYEQY
TRBV13	few	14	ASSILSGGHYNEQF
TRBV29-1	few	13	SVRGSLAGAGELF
TRBV20-1	-	14	SARDHRGGMTDTQY
TRBV4-2	few	16	ASSQDSTSEGPYNEQF
TRBV5-1	-	14	ASSLLSGSGADTQY
TRBV24-1	-	14	ATSDLTGLSTDTQY
TRBV6-5	few	11	ASRRGGASEQY
TRBV12-3/TRBV12-4	-	14	ASSLLVGTATTEAF
TRBV9	-	15	ASSVSALRGTTDTQY